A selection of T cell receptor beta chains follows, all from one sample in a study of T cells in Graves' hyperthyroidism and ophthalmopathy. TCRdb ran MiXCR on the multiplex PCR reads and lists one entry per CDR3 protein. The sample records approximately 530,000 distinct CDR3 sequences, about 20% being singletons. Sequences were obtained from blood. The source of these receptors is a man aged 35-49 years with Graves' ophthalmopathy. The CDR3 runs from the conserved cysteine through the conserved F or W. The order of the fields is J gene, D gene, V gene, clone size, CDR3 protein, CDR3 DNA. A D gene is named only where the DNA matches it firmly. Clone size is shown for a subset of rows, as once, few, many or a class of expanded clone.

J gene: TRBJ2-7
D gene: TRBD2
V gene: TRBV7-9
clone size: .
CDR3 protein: CASRGPVSGSGYEQYF
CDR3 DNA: TGTGCCAGCAGAGGGCCCGTTAGCGGGAGCGGCTACGAGCAGTACTTC

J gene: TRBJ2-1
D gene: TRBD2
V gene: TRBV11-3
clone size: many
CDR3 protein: CASSATSGRDNEQFF
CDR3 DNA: TGTGCCAGCAGCGCCACTAGCGGGAGAGACAATGAGCAGTTCTTC

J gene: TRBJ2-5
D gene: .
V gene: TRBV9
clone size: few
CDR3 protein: CASSVGVDSQETQYF
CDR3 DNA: TGTGCCAGCAGCGTAGGCGTTGACAGCCAAGAGACCCAGTACTTC

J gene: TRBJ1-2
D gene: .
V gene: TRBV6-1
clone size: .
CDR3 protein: CASETASYGYTF
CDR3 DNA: TGTGCCAGCGAGACAGCCTCCTATGGCTACACCTTC

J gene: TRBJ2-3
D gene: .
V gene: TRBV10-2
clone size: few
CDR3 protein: CASSRTSRADTQYF
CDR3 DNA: TGCGCCAGCAGTCGGACTTCCCGGGCAGATACGCAGTATTTT

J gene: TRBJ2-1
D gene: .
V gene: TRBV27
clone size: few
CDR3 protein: CASSSPPINNEQFF
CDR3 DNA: TGTGCCAGCAGTTCACCCCCAATTAACAATGAGCAGTTCTTC

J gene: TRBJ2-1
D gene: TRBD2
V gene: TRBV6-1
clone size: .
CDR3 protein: CASRPYGSGRLGEQFF
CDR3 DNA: TGTGCCAGCAGACCCTACGGCAGCGGGAGGCTAGGAGAGCAGTTCTTC

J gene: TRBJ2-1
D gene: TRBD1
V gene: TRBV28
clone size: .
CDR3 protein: CASSYSSGQGWVEQFF
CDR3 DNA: TGTGCCAGCAGTTATAGTAGTGGACAGGGGTGGGTTGAGCAGTTCTTC

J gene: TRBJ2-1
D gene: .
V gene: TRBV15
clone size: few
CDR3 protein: CATSREGTSNEQFF
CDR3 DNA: TGTGCCACCAGCAGAGAGGGGACCTCCAATGAGCAGTTCTTC

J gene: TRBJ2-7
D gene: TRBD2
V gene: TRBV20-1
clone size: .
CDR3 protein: CSARRLAGRPYEQYF
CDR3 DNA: TGCAGTGCTAGACGCCTAGCGGGTCGTCCCTACGAGCAGTACTTC

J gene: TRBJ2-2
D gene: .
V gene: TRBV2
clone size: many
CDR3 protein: CASTPGEAGELFF
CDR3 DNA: TGTGCCAGCACCCCAGGGGAGGCCGGGGAGCTGTTTTTT

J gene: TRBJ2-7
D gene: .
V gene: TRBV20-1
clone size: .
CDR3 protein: CSAVVGGRDLNEQYF
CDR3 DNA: TGCAGTGCTGTTGTTGGCGGCAGGGATCTTAACGAGCAGTACTTC

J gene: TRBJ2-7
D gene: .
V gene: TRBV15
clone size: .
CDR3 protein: CATSRELSGADYEQYF
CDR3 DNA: TGTGCCACCAGCAGAGAGCTTTCGGGGGCTGACTACGAGCAGTACTTC

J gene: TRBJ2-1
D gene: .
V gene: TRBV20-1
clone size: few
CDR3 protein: CSASRAGEQFF
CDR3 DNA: TGCAGTGCTAGTCGGGCGGGGGAGCAGTTCTTC

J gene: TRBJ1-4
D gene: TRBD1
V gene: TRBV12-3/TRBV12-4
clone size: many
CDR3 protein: CASSSYRDSNEKLFF
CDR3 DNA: TGTGCCAGCAGTTCCTACCGGGACAGTAATGAAAAACTGTTTTTT

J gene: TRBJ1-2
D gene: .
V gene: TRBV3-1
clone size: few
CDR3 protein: CASSQDQTYSEHGYTF
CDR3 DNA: TGTGCCAGCAGCCAAGACCAAACGTACAGCGAACATGGCTACACCTTC

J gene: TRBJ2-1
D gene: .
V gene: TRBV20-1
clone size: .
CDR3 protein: CSAFRVGYNEQFF
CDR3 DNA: TGCAGTGCTTTCCGGGTGGGATACAATGAGCAGTTCTTC

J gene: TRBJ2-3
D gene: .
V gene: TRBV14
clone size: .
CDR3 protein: CASSQTLLYTQYF
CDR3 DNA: TGTGCCAGCAGCCAAACCCTGTTATATACGCAGTATTTT

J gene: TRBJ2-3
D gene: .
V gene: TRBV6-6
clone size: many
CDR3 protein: CASSYSPDSTDTQYF
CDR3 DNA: TGTGCCAGCAGTTACTCCCCTGACAGCACAGATACGCAGTATTTT

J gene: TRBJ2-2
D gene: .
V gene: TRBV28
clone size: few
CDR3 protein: CASSSLQIGGELFF
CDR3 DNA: TGTGCCAGCAGTTCCCTTCAGATCGGCGGGGAGCTGTTTTTT

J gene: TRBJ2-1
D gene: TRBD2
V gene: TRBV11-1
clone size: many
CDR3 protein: CASSSSGDNEQFF
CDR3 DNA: TGTGCCAGCAGCTCGAGCGGGGACAATGAGCAGTTCTTC

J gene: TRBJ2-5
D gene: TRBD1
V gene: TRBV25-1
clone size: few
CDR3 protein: CASSELGTGVQETQYF
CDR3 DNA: TGTGCCAGCAGTGAATTGGGGACAGGGGTACAAGAGACCCAGTACTTC

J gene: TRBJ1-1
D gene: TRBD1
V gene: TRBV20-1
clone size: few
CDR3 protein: CSATQGTRNTEAFF
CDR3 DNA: TGCAGTGCAACACAGGGGACACGGAACACTGAAGCTTTCTTT

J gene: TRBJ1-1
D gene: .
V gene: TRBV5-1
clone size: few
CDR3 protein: CASSLSIGVKNTEAFF
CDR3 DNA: TGCGCCAGCAGCTTAAGCATAGGGGTGAAGAACACTGAAGCTTTCTTT

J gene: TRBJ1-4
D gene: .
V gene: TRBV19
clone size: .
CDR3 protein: CASSNRARKLFF
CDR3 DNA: TGTGCCAGTAGTAATCGGGCCCGAAAACTGTTTTTT

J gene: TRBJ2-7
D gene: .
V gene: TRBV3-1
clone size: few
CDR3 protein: CASTNPLYSRTYEQYF
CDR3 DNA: TGTGCCAGCACCAATCCACTTTACTCGCGAACCTACGAGCAGTACTTC

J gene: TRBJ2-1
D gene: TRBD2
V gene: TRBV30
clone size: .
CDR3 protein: CAWSVSGGAGKQFF
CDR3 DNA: TGTGCCTGGAGTGTCAGCGGGGGGGCAGGAAAGCAGTTCTTC

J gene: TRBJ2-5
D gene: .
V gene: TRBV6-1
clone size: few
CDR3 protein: CASLASKETQYF
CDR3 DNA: TGTGCCAGCTTAGCCAGCAAAGAGACCCAGTACTTC

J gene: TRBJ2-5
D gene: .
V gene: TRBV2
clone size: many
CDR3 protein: CASSSNTRETQYF
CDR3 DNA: TGTGCCAGCAGTTCAAACACGCGGGAGACCCAGTACTTC

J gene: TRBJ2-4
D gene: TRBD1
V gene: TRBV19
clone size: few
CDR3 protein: CASSDRGKNIQYF
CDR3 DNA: TGTGCCAGTAGTGACAGGGGGAAAAACATTCAGTACTTC